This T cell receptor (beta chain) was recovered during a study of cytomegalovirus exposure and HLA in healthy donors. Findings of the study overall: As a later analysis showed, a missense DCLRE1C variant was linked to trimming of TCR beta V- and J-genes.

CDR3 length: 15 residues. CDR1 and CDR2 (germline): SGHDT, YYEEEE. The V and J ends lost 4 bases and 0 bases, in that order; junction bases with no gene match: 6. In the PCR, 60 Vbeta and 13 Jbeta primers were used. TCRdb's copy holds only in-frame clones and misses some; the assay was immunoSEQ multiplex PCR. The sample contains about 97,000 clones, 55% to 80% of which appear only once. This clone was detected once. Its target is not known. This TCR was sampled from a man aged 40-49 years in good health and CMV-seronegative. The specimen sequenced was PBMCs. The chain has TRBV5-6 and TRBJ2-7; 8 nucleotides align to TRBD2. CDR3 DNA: TGTGCCAGCAGCCTTTTCGGACTAGCCTCCTACGAGCAGTACTTC. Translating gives CASSLFGLASYEQYF.